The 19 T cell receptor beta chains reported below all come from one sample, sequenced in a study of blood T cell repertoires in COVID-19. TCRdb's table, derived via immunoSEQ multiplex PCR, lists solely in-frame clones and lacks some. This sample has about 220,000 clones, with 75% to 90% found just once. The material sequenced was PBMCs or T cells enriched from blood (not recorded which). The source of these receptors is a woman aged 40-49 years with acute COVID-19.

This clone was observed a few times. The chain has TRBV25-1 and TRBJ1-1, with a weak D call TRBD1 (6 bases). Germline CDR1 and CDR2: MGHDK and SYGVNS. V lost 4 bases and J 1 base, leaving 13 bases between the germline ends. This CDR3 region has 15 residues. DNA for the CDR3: TGTGCCAGCAGTGGTCCCAGGGGACCGAACACTGAAGCTTTCTTT. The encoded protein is CASSGPRGPNTEAFF.

For the CDR3, the DNA is TGTGCCAGCAGCGGCCACTCTGATTCGCAGTATTTT. It translates to CASSGHSDSQYF. The chain carries TRBV9 and TRBJ2-3, with no clear D. With 3 bases removed from V and 10 bases from J, the gap between germline ends came to 12 bases. CDR1 and CDR2 (germline): SGDLS, YYNGEE. The CDR3 extends over 12 amino acids.

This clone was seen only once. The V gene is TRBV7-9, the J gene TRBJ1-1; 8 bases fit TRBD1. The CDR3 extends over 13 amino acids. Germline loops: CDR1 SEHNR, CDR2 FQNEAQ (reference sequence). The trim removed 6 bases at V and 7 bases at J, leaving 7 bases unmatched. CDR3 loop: CASSNTGGNEAFF. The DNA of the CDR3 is TGTGCCAGCAGTAATACAGGGGGAAATGAAGCTTTCTTT. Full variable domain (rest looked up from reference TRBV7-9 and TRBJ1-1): DTGVSQNPRHKITKRGQNVTFRCDPISEHNRLYWYRQTLGQGPEFLTYFQNEAQLEKSRLLSDRFSAERPKGSFSTLEIQRTEQGDSAMYLCASSNTGGNEAFFGQGTRLTVV.

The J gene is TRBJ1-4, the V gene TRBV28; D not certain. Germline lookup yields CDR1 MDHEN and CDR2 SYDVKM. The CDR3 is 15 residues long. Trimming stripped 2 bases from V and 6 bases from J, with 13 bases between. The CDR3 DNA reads TGTGCCAGCAGTTTAGGCTGGGGAGGGTATGAAAAACTGTTTTTT. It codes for CASSLGWGGYEKLFF.

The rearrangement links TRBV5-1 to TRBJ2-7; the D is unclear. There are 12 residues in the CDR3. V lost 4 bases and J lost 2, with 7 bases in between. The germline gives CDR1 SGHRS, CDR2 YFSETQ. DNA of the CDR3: TGCGCCAGCAGCCGTCCCCCCTACGAGCAGTACTTC. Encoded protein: CASSRPPYEQYF.

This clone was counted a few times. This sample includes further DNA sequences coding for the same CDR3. For the CDR3, the DNA is TGTGCCAGCAGCTTACAGGGTAATCAGCCCCAGCATTTT. It yields the protein CASSLQGNQPQHF. J is TRBJ1-5 and V is TRBV7-9; possibly TRBD1 for D (5 bases). Per germline, CDR1 SEHNR and CDR2 FQNEAQ (reference sequence). Trimming cost V 2 bases and J 4 bases, with 6 bases left between them. This CDR3 region has 13 residues.

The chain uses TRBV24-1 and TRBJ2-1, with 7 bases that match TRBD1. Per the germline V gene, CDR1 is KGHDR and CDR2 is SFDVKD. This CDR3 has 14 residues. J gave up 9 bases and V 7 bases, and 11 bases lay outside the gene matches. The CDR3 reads CATRSGQKASEQFF. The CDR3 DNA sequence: TGTGCCACCAGGTCGGGACAGAAGGCCAGTGAGCAGTTCTTC.

CDR3 in amino acids: CASSQEGLSGFYNEQFF. CDR3 DNA: TGTGCCAGCAGCCAAGAAGGTCTTAGCGGATTTTACAATGAGCAGTTCTTC. V and J are TRBV3-1 (or the pseudogene TRBV3-2) and TRBJ2-1, with D tentatively TRBD2 (6 bases). Germline-derived CDR1 and CDR2 are LGHDT and YNNKEL (reference sequence). V was cut by 0 bases and J by 4 bases, with 16 bases left in between. The CDR3 consists of 17 residues.

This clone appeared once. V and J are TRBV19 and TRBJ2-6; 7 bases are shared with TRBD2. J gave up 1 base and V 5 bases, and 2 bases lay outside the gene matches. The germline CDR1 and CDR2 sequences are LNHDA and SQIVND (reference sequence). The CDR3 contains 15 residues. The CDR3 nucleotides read TGTGCCAGTAGTGGGGGGGGTTCTGGGGCCAACGTCCTGACTTTC. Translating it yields CASSGGGSGANVLTF.

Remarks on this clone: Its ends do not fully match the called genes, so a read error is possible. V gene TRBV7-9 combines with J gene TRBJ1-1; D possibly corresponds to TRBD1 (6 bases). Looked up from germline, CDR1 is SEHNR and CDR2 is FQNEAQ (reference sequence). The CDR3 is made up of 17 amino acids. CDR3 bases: TGTGCCAGCAGCTTGGGTTTTCAGGGGCGCGTGAAGACTGAAGCTTTCTTT. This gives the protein CASSLGFQGRVKTEAFF.

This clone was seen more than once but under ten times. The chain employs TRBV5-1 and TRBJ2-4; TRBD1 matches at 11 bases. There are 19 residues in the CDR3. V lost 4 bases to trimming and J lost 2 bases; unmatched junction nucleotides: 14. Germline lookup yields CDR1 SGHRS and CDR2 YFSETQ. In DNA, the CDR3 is TGCGCCAGCAGCCCCGATCCTGCGAGGGACAGGGGGTCCAAAAACATTCAGTACTTC. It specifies CASSPDPARDRGSKNIQYF. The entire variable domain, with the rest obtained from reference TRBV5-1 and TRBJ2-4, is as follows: KAGVTQTPRYLIKTRGQQVTLSCSPISGHRSVSWYQQTPGQGLQFLFEYFSETQRNKGNFPGRFSGRQFSNSRSEMNVSTLELGDSALYLCASSPDPARDRGSKNIQYFGAGTRLSVL.

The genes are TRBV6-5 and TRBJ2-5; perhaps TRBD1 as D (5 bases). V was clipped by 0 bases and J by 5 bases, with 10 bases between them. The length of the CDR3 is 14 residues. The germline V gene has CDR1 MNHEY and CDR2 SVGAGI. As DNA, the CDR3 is TGTGCCAGCAGTTACTCTTTGGGGCTGGAGACCCAGTACTTC. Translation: CASSYSLGLETQYF.

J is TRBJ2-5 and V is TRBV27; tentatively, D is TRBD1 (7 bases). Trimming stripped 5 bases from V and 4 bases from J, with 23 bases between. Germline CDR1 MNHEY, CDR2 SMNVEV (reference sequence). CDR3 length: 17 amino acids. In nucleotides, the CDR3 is TGTGCCAGCAGTGGAGTTTGGAGGGGGCGCGGTCGAGAGACCCAGTACTTC. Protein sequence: CASSGVWRGRGRETQYF.

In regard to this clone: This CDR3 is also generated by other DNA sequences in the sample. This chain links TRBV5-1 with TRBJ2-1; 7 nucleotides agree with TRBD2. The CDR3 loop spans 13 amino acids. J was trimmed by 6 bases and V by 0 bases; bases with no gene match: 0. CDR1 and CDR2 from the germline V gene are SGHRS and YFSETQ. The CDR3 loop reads CASSLGTSNEQFF. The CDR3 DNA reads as TGCGCCAGCAGCTTGGGGACTAGCAATGAGCAGTTCTTC.

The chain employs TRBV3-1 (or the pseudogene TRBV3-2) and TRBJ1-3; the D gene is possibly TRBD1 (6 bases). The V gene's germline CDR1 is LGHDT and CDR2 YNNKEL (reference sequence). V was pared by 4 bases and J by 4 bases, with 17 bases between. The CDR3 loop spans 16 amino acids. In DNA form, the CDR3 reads TGTGCCAGCAGCCGATTCGAGGGGGGGTCCGGAAACACCATATATTTT. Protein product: CASSRFEGGSGNTIYF.

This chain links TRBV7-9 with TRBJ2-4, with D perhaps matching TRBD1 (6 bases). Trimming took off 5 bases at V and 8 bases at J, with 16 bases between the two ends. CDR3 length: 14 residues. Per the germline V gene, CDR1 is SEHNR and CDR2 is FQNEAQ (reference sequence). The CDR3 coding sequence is TGTGCCAGCAGCCCGGGACACCGTGGGTACATTCAGTACTTC. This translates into CASSPGHRGYIQYF. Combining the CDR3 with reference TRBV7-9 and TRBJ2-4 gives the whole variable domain DTGVSQNPRHKITKRGQNVTFRCDPISEHNRLYWYRQTLGQGPEFLTYFQNEAQLEKSRLLSDRFSAERPKGSFSTLEIQRTEQGDSAMYLCASSPGHRGYIQYFGAGTRLSVL.

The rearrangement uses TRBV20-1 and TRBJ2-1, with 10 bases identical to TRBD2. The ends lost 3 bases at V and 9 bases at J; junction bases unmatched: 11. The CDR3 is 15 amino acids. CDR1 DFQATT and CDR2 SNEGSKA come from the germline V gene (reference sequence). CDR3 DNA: TGCAGTGCTAGTGCGAGCGGGGGGGCCAGTAGTGAGCAGTTCTTC. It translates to CSASASGGASSEQFF.

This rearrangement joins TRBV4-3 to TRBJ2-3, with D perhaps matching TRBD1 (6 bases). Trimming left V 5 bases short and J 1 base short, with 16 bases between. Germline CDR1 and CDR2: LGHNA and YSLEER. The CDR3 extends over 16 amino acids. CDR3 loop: CASSEGGPGGTDTQYF. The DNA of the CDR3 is TGCGCCAGCAGCGAAGGCGGGCCAGGGGGCACAGATACGCAGTATTTT.

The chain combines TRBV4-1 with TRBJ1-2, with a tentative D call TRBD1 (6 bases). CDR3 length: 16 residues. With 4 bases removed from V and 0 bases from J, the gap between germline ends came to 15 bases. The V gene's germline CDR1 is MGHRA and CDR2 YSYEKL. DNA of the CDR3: TGCGCCAGCAGCCCAAGACAGGTGCTTACTAACTATGGCTACACCTTC. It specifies CASSPRQVLTNYGYTF.